Shown below are 9 T cell receptor beta chains from a single sample sequenced in a study of T-cell reconstitution after alpha-beta-depleted transplantation in children. Preparation of the TCRbeta library involved a method that used unique molecular identifiers. TCRdb redid the calling of the PCR reads with MiXCR, one entry per CDR3 protein. This sample has some 100,000 distinct CDR3 sequences, with roughly 16% found just once. The sequenced sample was PBMCs, mostly from graft donor cells, obtained 180 days after TCRalphabeta/CD19-depleted stem cell transplant. The source of these receptors is a male patient between 2 and 10 years old who had a stem cell transplant for acute lymphoblastic leukemia, so the T cells may come from the graft donor.

The gene calls are TRBV20-1 and TRBJ2-5; D remains ambiguous. Germline assignment: CDR1 DFQATT and CDR2 SNEGSKA (reference sequence). The CDR3 is 14 amino acids. V was cut by 7 bases and J by 5 bases, with 20 bases left in between. The CDR3 bases are TGCAGTGTAGGACCGTACAACTCCCACGAGACCCAGTACTTC. Encoded protein: CSVGPYNSHETQYF.

This clonotype was seen more than once but under ten times. The chain has TRBV6-1 and TRBJ2-1, with D perhaps matching TRBD1 (6 bases). CDR1 and CDR2 (germline): MNHNS, SASEGT. With 6 bases removed from V and 0 bases from J, the gap between germline ends came to 15 bases. This CDR3 has 16 residues. In DNA form, the CDR3 reads TGTGCCAGCAGGATGACCGACAGGTTCTCCTACAATGAGCAGTTCTTC. It is translated as CASRMTDRFSYNEQFF.

The chain links TRBV20-1 to TRBJ1-5, with 9 bases aligning to TRBD1. The V segment lost 6 bases and the J segment 4 bases; nucleotides outside the gene matches: 10. Germline V gives CDR1 DFQATT, CDR2 SNEGSKA (reference sequence). The CDR3 is 15 residues long. The CDR3 protein is CSAGTGWARNQPQHF. The CDR3 region has the DNA TGCAGTGCAGGGACAGGGTGGGCGAGGAATCAGCCCCAGCATTTT.

The CDR3: CASSLVRQGAGEQYF. CDR3 sequence (DNA): TGCGCCAGCAGCTTGGTAAGGCAGGGGGCCGGGGAGCAGTACTTC. V and J are TRBV5-1 and TRBJ2-7; 8 nucleotides align to TRBD1. Germline values: CDR1 SGHRS, CDR2 YFSETQ. This CDR3 is 15 amino acids long. The J segment lost 7 bases and the V segment lost 0 bases, leaving 9 bases of the junction unmatched.

In regard to this clonotype: One junction end disagrees with the germline gene, perhaps due to a read error. This chain joins TRBV11-2 and TRBJ2-5; a weak D match, TRBD2 (5 bases). The CDR3 has 15 amino acids. The germline V gene encodes CDR1 SGHAT and CDR2 FQNNGV. Here the CDR3 DNA reads TGTGCCAGCAGCTCCATCGGGAAACTTCAAGAGATCCAGTACTTC. Translated, it gives CASSSIGKLQEIQYF.

The V and J genes are TRBV10-2 and TRBJ2-7; perhaps TRBD1 as D (5 bases). The CDR3 length is 13 residues. Germline lookup yields CDR1 WSHSY and CDR2 SAAADI. Trimming pared 2 bases from V and 4 bases from J, leaving 9 bases between. CDR3 residues: CASSEGRVYEQYF. CDR3 bases: TGCGCCAGCAGTGAGGGCAGGGTTTACGAGCAGTACTTC.

This chain connects TRBV6-2 or TRBV6-3 to TRBJ2-2; perhaps D is TRBD1 or TRBD2 (6 bases each). V was cut by 4 bases and J by 2 bases, with 14 bases left in between. The CDR3 contains 16 residues. Per the germline V gene, CDR1 is MNHEY and CDR2 is SVGEGT. The CDR3 coding sequence is TGTGCCAGCAGTTCCCACCCCGGGGGCAACACCGGGGAGCTGTTTTTT. This sequence encodes CASSSHPGGNTGELFF.

This clonotype came up a few times. V is TRBV11-1 and J is TRBJ2-1; TRBD2 agrees at 12 bases. CDR1 and CDR2 from the germline V gene are SGHAT and FQDESV (reference sequence). Trimming took 5 bases from V and 0 from J; bases not matched to a gene: 17. This CDR3 spans 21 amino acids. The DNA for the CDR3 is TGTGCCAGCAGCCCACCCCTATTGTTCGCTAGCGGGGGGGTCTCCTACAATGAGCAGTTCTTC. It yields the protein CASSPPLLFASGGVSYNEQFF. Looking up the rest from reference TRBV11-1 and TRBJ2-1 gives the full variable domain: EAEVAQSPRYKITEKSQAVAFWCDPISGHATLYWYRQILGQGPELLVQFQDESVVDDSQLPKDRFSAERLKGVDSTLKIQPAELGDSAMYLCASSPPLLFASGGVSYNEQFFGPGTRLTVL.

This clonotype was seen only a few times. The chain couples TRBV4-3 to TRBJ2-7, with 7 bases aligning to TRBD1. The CDR3 has 16 amino acids. CDR1 is LGHNA and CDR2 is YSLEER in the germline V gene. Trimming removed 1 base from V and 1 base from J; junction bases left unmatched: 7. CDR3 DNA: TGCGCCAGCAGCCAAGGGAGACAGGGAGTTTCCTACGAGCAGTACTTC. Translation: CASSQGRQGVSYEQYF.